Below, 27 T cell receptor beta chains from the same sample are listed, as sequenced in a study of blood T cell repertoires in COVID-19. Generated by immunoSEQ multiplex PCR, the TCRdb table keeps only in-frame clones and is missing some. The sample consists of roughly 200,000 clones, 70% to 90% of them appearing once. Sample: PBMCs or T cells enriched from blood (not recorded which). The receptor source for this set is a woman in her thirties who had been exposed to COVID-19.

The rearrangement joins TRBV9 to TRBJ1-4; 8 nucleotides align to TRBD1. The CDR3 covers 15 residues. Germline CDR1 reads SGDLS; CDR2 reads YYNGEE. After removal of 0 bases from V and 8 bases from J, the junction contained 6 bases not matched to a gene. The CDR3 DNA sequence: TGTGCCAGCAGCGTAGGCCGGGGACAGGCGGAAAAACTGTTTTTT. It yields the protein CASSVGRGQAEKLFF.

The gene calls are TRBV6-1 and TRBJ2-5, with D possibly matching TRBD1 (6 bases). The V end lost 4 bases, the J end lost 0 bases, and 15 bases lay between the germline ends. Per the germline V gene, CDR1 is MNHNS and CDR2 is SASEGT. CDR3 length: 16 amino acids. The CDR3 loop is CASSVYGQTNQETQYF. The CDR3 DNA reads TGTGCCAGCAGTGTTTACGGACAGACCAACCAAGAGACCCAGTACTTC.

V gene TRBV5-1 combines with J gene TRBJ2-7, with D tentatively TRBD2 (6 bases). Germline-derived CDR1 and CDR2 are SGHRS and YFSETQ. Trimming removed 7 bases at V and 2 bases at J, with 13 bases between. The CDR3 has 13 amino acids. CDR3 sequence: CASAQPGAYEQYF. The CDR3 coding sequence is TGCGCCAGCGCTCAACCGGGGGCCTACGAGCAGTACTTC.

The CDR3, as DNA: TGTGCCAGCAGCCTGGAAGGGACAGGGTCCTATGGCTACACCTTC. Protein sequence: CASSLEGTGSYGYTF. This sequence joins TRBV3-1 (or the pseudogene TRBV3-2) and TRBJ1-2; TRBD1 agrees at 9 bases. Trimming removed 4 bases from V and 4 bases from J; junction bases left unmatched: 7. This CDR3 contains 15 residues. Germline V CDR1 and CDR2: LGHDT, YNNKEL (reference sequence).

This clone was detected once. The rearrangement joins TRBV11-3 to TRBJ1-5; 9 bases align to TRBD1. The CDR3 runs to 13 residues. Per germline, CDR1 SGHNT and CDR2 YENEEA. V trimming: 9 bases; J trimming: 4 bases; junction bases outside the gene matches: 4. CDR3 nucleotide sequence: TGTGCCAGTGGCGGGACAGGGAATCAGCCCCAGCATTTT. Encoded protein: CASGGTGNQPQHF.

The chain is built from TRBV7-8 and TRBJ1-2; TRBD1 aligns across 8 bases. J was trimmed by 7 bases and V by 5 bases; bases with no gene match: 12. This CDR3 spans 15 amino acids. The germline CDR1 and CDR2 sequences are SGHVS and FQNEAQ. Here the CDR3 DNA reads TGTGCCAGCAGCACACCGGACAGGGTCCCCTTTGGCTACACCTTC. Residues: CASSTPDRVPFGYTF.

This chain joins TRBV19 and TRBJ1-1; 8 bases align to TRBD1. The CDR3 runs 13 residues. CDR1 LNHDA and CDR2 SQIVND come from the germline V gene (reference sequence). V was clipped by 7 bases and J by 6 bases; unmatched bases: 7. This chain's CDR3 is CASTDRGVPEAFF. CDR3 DNA sequence: TGTGCCAGTACCGACAGGGGTGTTCCTGAAGCTTTCTTT.

This chain uses TRBV18 with TRBJ1-2, with TRBD1 matching over 10 bases. This CDR3 comprises 16 residues. The V segment lost 1 base and the J segment 0 bases; nucleotides outside the gene matches: 2. Germline V gene sequence: CDR1 KGHSH, CDR2 LQKENI. CDR3 amino acids: CASSPLGQGTNYGYTF. CDR3 DNA: TGTGCCAGCTCACCACTGGGACAGGGGACTAACTATGGCTACACCTTC.

The chain combines TRBV18 with TRBJ2-6, with a tentative D call TRBD2 (5 bases). Trimming stripped 5 bases from V and 1 base from J, with 6 bases between. Germline CDR1 reads KGHSH; CDR2 reads LQKENI. The CDR3 totals 14 residues. CDR3 nucleotide sequence: TGTGCCAGCTCAAGGGAGTCTGGGGCCAACGTCCTGACTTTC. Amino acid sequence: CASSRESGANVLTF.

This clone occurred once. J is TRBJ2-3 and V is TRBV5-6, with TRBD2 identical over 10 bases. V dropped 0 bases and J dropped 5; count of bases not matched to a gene: 6. This CDR3 region has 16 residues. From germline, CDR1 is SGHDT and CDR2 YYEEEE. Here the CDR3 reads CASSLGLAGGLDTQYF. Written as DNA, the CDR3 is TGTGCCAGCAGCTTGGGGTTAGCGGGGGGCCTAGATACGCAGTATTTT.

The chain recombines TRBV5-1 with TRBJ1-1; D is perhaps TRBD1 (6 bases). V lost 4 bases to trimming and J lost 0 bases, with 10 bases between them. Per the germline V gene, CDR1 is SGHRS and CDR2 is YFSETQ. The CDR3 is 14 amino acids. This chain's CDR3 is CASSKDSMNTEAFF. The DNA for the CDR3 is TGCGCCAGCAGCAAGGACAGCATGAACACTGAAGCTTTCTTT.

The rearrangement joins TRBV11-3 to TRBJ2-3; the match to TRBD2 covers 8 bases. The germline V gene has CDR1 SGHNT and CDR2 YENEEA. V lost 5 bases to trimming and J lost 0 bases; unmatched junction nucleotides: 4. The CDR3 covers 15 residues. The CDR3 is CASSPGGASTDTQYF. CDR3 nucleotides: TGTGCCAGCAGCCCCGGGGGGGCTAGCACAGATACGCAGTATTTT.

The rearrangement links TRBV2 to TRBJ2-3; 7 bases fit TRBD1. The J segment lost 6 bases and the V segment lost 8 bases, leaving 14 bases of the junction unmatched. This CDR3 is built from 15 residues. Germline CDR1 and CDR2: SNHLY and FYNNEI. CDR3 sequence: CASEFSGGPADTQYF. DNA for the CDR3: TGTGCCAGCGAATTCTCAGGGGGTCCAGCGGATACGCAGTATTTT.

The V gene is TRBV5-1, the J gene TRBJ1-5; D gene ambiguous. From germline, CDR1 is SGHRS and CDR2 YFSETQ. Trimming pared 4 bases from V and 4 bases from J, leaving 12 bases between. CDR3 length equals 14 residues. The CDR3 loop is CASSPGGENQPQHF. CDR3 coding DNA: TGCGCCAGCAGCCCTGGCGGAGAAAATCAGCCCCAGCATTTT.

This clone was seen many times. The chain couples TRBV14 to TRBJ2-7; D possibly corresponds to TRBD1 (6 bases). CDR3 length: 13 amino acids. CDR1 is SGHDN and CDR2 is FVKESK in the germline V gene. With 4 bases removed from V and 3 bases from J, the gap between germline ends came to 10 bases. The DNA for the CDR3 is TGTGCCAGCAGCCGCCGAGGGGGCTACGAGCAGTACTTC. This sequence encodes CASSRRGGYEQYF. The full variable domain, rest sourced from reference TRBV14 and TRBJ2-7, is EAGVTQFPSHSVIEKGQTVTLRCDPISGHDNLYWYRRVMGKEIKFLLHFVKESKQDESGMPNNRFLAERTGGTYSTLKVQPAELEDSGVYFCASSRRGGYEQYFGPGTRLTVT.

CDR3 DNA sequence: TGTGCCAGCAGCCTTATCCCGGGACTACCCACAGATACGCAGTATTTT. Amino acid sequence: CASSLIPGLPTDTQYF. The chain has TRBV14 and TRBJ2-3, with 7 bases matching TRBD2. Germline V CDR1 and CDR2: SGHDN, FVKESK. This CDR3 region has 16 residues. V shed 4 bases and J 2 bases; nucleotides not matched to a gene: 9.

The gene calls are TRBV6-5 and TRBJ1-1; tentatively, D is TRBD1 (5 bases). CDR1 is MNHEY, CDR2 SVGAGI, per germline. The CDR3 is 14 amino acids. V was shortened by 4 bases and J by 1 base, with 10 bases between the two germline ends. This CDR3 is CASSFMDKNTEAFF. CDR3 in DNA: TGTGCCAGCAGTTTCATGGACAAGAACACTGAAGCTTTCTTT.

This clone has just a few counts. This chain connects TRBV27 to TRBJ2-1, with a tentative D call TRBD2 (5 bases). The CDR3 covers 14 residues. Germline assignment: CDR1 MNHEY and CDR2 SMNVEV (reference sequence). V lost 3 bases to trimming and J lost 7 bases, with 13 bases between them. The CDR3 loop reads CASSFSLSGNEQFF. The CDR3 nucleotides read TGTGCCAGCAGTTTCTCGCTATCGGGGAATGAGCAGTTCTTC.

V usage is TRBV10-3 and J usage is TRBJ2-1; 8 positions match TRBD1. The V gene's germline CDR1 is ENHRY and CDR2 SYGVKD. J was trimmed by 4 bases and V by 6 bases; bases with no gene match: 8. This CDR3 spans 15 amino acids. The CDR3 region has the DNA TGTGCCATCAGCCCTCCCGGACAGGGATACAATGAGCAGTTCTTC. Translating it yields CAISPPGQGYNEQFF.

V and J are TRBV7-6 and TRBJ1-3; no definite D call. Germline V lookup: CDR1 SGHVS, CDR2 FNYEAQ. The CDR3 consists of 16 residues. Trimming left V 1 base short and J 4 bases short, with 14 bases between. Here the CDR3 reads CASSLEVKGGGNTIYF. DNA for the CDR3: TGTGCCAGCAGCTTAGAGGTCAAGGGAGGAGGAAACACCATATATTTT.

The rearrangement joins TRBV19 to TRBJ2-7; D perhaps matches TRBD2 (5 bases). Looked up from germline, CDR1 is LNHDA and CDR2 is SQIVND (reference sequence). Trimming pared 9 bases from V and 4 bases from J, leaving 16 bases between. The CDR3 sequence is 13 residues long. CDR3 sequence: CASRVRVGYEQYF. Written as DNA, the CDR3 is TGTGCCAGCCGGGTGAGGGTTGGGTACGAGCAGTACTTC. Full variable domain (remainder filled in from reference TRBV19 and TRBJ2-7): DGGITQSPKYLFRKEGQNVTLSCEQNLNHDAMYWYRQDPGQGLRLIYYSQIVNDFQKGDIAEGYSVSREKKESFPLTVTSAQKNPTAFYLCASRVRVGYEQYFGPGTRLTVT.

The chain employs TRBV7-3 and TRBJ2-1; 9 nucleotides align to TRBD1. The CDR3 extends over 15 amino acids. The germline CDR1 and CDR2 sequences are SGHTA and FQGTGA. The V and J ends lost 0 bases and 3 bases, in that order; junction bases with no gene match: 0. This CDR3 reads CASSLTGQGYNEQFF. The CDR3 region has the DNA TGTGCCAGCAGCTTAACGGGACAGGGCTACAATGAGCAGTTCTTC. Complete variable domain (other parts from reference TRBV7-3 and TRBJ2-1): GAGVSQTPSNKVTEKGKYVELRCDPISGHTALYWYRQSLGQGPEFLIYFQGTGAADDSGLPNDRFFAVRPEGSVSTLKIQRTERGDSAVYLCASSLTGQGYNEQFFGPGTRLTVL.

The chain links TRBV24-1 to TRBJ2-7; 10 positions agree with TRBD1. V was pared by 6 bases and J by 2 bases, with 12 bases of the junction left unmatched. CDR3 size: 17 residues. Germline-derived CDR1 and CDR2 are KGHDR and SFDVKD. The CDR3 sequence is CATSSTLGDRGAYEQYF. The CDR3 nucleotides read TGTGCCACCAGTTCTACACTGGGGGACAGGGGTGCCTACGAGCAGTACTTC.

A note on this clone: The same CDR3 is also encoded by other DNA sequences in this sample. The rearrangement links TRBV19 to TRBJ1-1; D is perhaps TRBD1 (5 bases). The germline gives CDR1 LNHDA, CDR2 SQIVND (reference sequence). The CDR3 extends over 14 amino acids. With 3 bases removed from V and 2 bases from J, the gap between germline ends came to 10 bases. In nucleotides, the CDR3 is TGTGCCAGTAGTATTCGGGGGGGTAACACTGAAGCTTTCTTT. Amino acid sequence: CASSIRGGNTEAFF.

This clone was seen just once. Other DNA sequences of this sample code for an identical CDR3. The chain has TRBV9 and TRBJ2-1; 15 nucleotides match TRBD2. V was clipped by 2 bases and J by 6 bases; unmatched bases: 0. The V gene's germline CDR1 is SGDLS and CDR2 YYNGEE. The CDR3 length is 15 residues. This CDR3 reads CASSVGLAGGNEQFF. CDR3 DNA sequence: TGTGCCAGCAGCGTGGGACTAGCGGGGGGCAATGAGCAGTTCTTC. The full variable domain, in which reference TRBV9 and TRBJ2-1 provide the parts outside the CDR3, is DSGVTQTPKHLITATGQRVTLRCSPRSGDLSVYWYQQSLDQGLQFLIQYYNGEERAKGNILERFSAQQFPDLHSELNLSSLELGDSALYFCASSVGLAGGNEQFFGPGTRLTVL.

The V call is TRBV6-2 or TRBV6-3, the J call TRBJ1-1; 7 bases agree with TRBD1. The V gene's germline CDR1 is MNHEY and CDR2 SVGEGT. The CDR3 spans 17 residues. Trimming removed 0 bases from V and 5 bases from J; junction bases left unmatched: 12. This chain's CDR3 is CASSYSNSRGYRTEAFF. In nucleotides, the CDR3 is TGTGCCAGCAGTTACTCAAATTCCAGGGGGTATCGGACTGAAGCTTTCTTT.

This clone occurred once. The V call is TRBV4-1, the J call TRBJ2-1, with TRBD2 matching over 11 bases. Germline lookup yields CDR1 MGHRA and CDR2 YSYEKL. The ends lost 5 bases at V and 8 bases at J; junction bases unmatched: 11. The CDR3 totals 16 residues. The CDR3 DNA follows: TGCGCCAGCAGCTACCATAGCGGGGGGGCTGGTGATGAGCAGTTCTTC. Translated: CASSYHSGGAGDEQFF.